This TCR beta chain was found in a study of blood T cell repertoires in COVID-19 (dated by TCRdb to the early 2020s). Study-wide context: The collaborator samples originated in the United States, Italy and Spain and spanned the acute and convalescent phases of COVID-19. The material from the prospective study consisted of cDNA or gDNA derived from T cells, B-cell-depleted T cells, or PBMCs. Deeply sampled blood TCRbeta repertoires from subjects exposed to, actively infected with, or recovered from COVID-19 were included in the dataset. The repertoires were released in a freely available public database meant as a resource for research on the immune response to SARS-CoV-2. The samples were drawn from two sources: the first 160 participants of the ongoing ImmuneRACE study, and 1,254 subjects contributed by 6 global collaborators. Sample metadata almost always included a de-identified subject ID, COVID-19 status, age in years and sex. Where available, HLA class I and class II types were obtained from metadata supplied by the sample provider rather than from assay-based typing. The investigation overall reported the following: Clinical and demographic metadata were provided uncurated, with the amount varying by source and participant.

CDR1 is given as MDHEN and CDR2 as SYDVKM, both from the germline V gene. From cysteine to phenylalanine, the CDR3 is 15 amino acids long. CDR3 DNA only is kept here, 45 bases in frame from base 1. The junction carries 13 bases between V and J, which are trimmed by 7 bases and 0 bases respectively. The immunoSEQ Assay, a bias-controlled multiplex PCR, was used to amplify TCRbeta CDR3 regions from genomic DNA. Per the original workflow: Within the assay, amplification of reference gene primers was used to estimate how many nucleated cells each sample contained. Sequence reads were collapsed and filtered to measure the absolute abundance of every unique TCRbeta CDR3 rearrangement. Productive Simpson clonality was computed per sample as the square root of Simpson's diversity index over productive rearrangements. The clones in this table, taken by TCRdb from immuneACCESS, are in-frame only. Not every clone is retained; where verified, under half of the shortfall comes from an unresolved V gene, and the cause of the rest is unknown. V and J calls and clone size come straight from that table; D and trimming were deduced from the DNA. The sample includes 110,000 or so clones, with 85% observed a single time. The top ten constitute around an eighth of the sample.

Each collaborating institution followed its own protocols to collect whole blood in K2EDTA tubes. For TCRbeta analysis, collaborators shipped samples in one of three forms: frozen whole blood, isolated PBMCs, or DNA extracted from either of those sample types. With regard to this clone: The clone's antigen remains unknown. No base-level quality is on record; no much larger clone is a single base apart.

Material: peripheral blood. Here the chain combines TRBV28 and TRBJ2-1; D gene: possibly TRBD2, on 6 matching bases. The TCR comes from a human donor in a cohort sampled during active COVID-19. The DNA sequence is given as TGTGCCAGCATACGCGGGACGAGCTCCTACAATGAGCAGTTCTTC. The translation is CASIRGTSSYNEQFF. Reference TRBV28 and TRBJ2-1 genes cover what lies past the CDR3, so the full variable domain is DVKVTQSSRYLVKRTGEKVFLECVQDMDHENMFWYRQDPGLGLRLIYFSYDVKMKEKGDIPEGYSVSREKKERFSLILESASTNQTSMYLCASIRGTSSYNEQFFGPGTRLTVL.